The T cell receptor beta chain described here comes from a study of radiotherapy plus CTLA-4 blockade in lung cancer. Study conclusions and caveats: TCR clones of tumor origin grew in blood after radiotherapy plus ipilimumab.

This CDR3 has 13 amino acids. Germline values: CDR1 ENHRY, CDR2 SYGVKD. The V end was cut by 3 bases, the J end by 8 bases, with 13 bases between. A remark on this clone: Its target is not known.

Some clones are missing from TCRdb's copy, which holds only in-frame ones; the method was immunoSEQ multiplex PCR. This sample has 65,000 to 85,000 clones, with roughly 69% found just once. The chain is built from TRBV10-3 and TRBJ1-2, with D possibly matching TRBD1 (5 bases). Sequences were derived from peripheral blood, sampled from a patient treated with radiotherapy plus ipilimumab. The TCR comes from a human donor with non-small cell lung cancer whose response to radiotherapy plus ipilimumab could not be evaluated. CDR3 region: CAISDWGVGGYTF. As DNA, the CDR3 is TGTGCCATCAGTGATTGGGGGGTTGGGGGCTACACCTTC.